The 3 T cell receptor beta chains in this list originate from one sample, sequenced in a study of T-cell reconstitution after alpha-beta-depleted transplantation in children. This sample's TCRbeta library carried unique molecular identifier barcodes. TCRdb reprocessed the PCR reads with MiXCR, giving one entry per CDR3 protein. This sample has about 580,000 distinct CDR3 sequences, with approximately 30% found just once. Sequenced here: PBMCs, sampled before TCRalphabeta/CD19-depleted stem cell transplant. These TCRs come from a boy in the first two years of life with Wiskott-Aldrich syndrome, due to receive a stem cell transplant.

The table lists this clonotype with a few counts. The chain has TRBV5-4 and TRBJ2-1; no clear D. The CDR3 totals 16 residues. Trimming stripped 5 bases from V and 3 bases from J, with 18 bases between. Looked up from germline, CDR1 is SGHNT and CDR2 is YYREEE (reference sequence). This CDR3 is CASSAMKDVYYNEQFF. The CDR3 DNA reads as TGTGCCAGCAGTGCGATGAAGGACGTTTACTACAATGAGCAGTTCTTC.

The chain couples TRBV20-1 to TRBJ2-1, with D tentatively TRBD1 (6 bases). The V end lost 5 bases, the J end lost 3 bases, and 11 bases lay between the germline ends. The CDR3 is 13 amino acids. CDR1 DFQATT and CDR2 SNEGSKA come from the germline V gene (reference sequence). Here the CDR3 DNA reads TGCAGTGCTGGACAGAACAACTACAATGAGCAGTTCTTC. This gives the protein CSAGQNNYNEQFF.

The chain couples TRBV10-3 to TRBJ2-7, with D perhaps matching TRBD1 or TRBD2 (6 bases each). Trimming removed 11 bases from V and 7 bases from J, with 24 bases in between. This CDR3 contains 14 residues. Per the germline V gene, CDR1 is ENHRY and CDR2 is SYGVKD. The CDR3 sequence is CASTFDLGGYEQYF. CDR3 nucleotide sequence: TGTGCCTCGACCTTTGATTTGGGGGGCTATGAGCAGTACTTC.